The 26 T cell receptor beta chains presented below share a single source sample, sequenced in a study of blood T cell repertoires in COVID-19. Sequenced by immunoSEQ multiplex PCR; TCRdb stores in-frame clones only, minus some. The table has 300,000 or so clones, 75% to 90% seen once; the top ten hold roughly 3.3%. What was sequenced was peripheral blood. These receptors all come from a woman aged 40-49 years with acute or convalescent COVID-19.

A remark on this clone: The sample holds other DNA sequences that translate to the same CDR3. The CDR3 coding sequence is TGCGCCAGCAGCTTAGGGGGGGCTAACTATGGCTACACCTTC. It encodes CASSLGGANYGYTF. The V call is TRBV5-1, the J call TRBJ1-2; the D gene is possibly TRBD1 (6 bases). The CDR3 runs to 14 residues. Trimming removed 2 bases at V and 0 bases at J, with 8 bases between. Germline CDR1 reads SGHRS; CDR2 reads YFSETQ.

The chain carries TRBV19 and TRBJ2-2; maybe TRBD2 (6 bases). The V end lost 6 bases, the J end lost 0 bases, and 11 bases lay between the germline ends. The CDR3 is made up of 15 amino acids. The germline V gene has CDR1 LNHDA and CDR2 SQIVND (reference sequence). The CDR3 DNA sequence: TGTGCCAGTAGCCGGGACTCTTCGAACACCGGGGAGCTGTTTTTT. This gives the protein CASSRDSSNTGELFF.

V usage is TRBV9 and J usage is TRBJ1-2; 7 bases fit TRBD1. V was pared by 0 bases and J by 7 bases, with 12 bases of the junction left unmatched. Germline V CDR1 and CDR2: SGDLS, YYNGEE. CDR3 length: 16 residues. The CDR3 DNA reads TGTGCCAGCAGCGTAGTAGGGACAGCCGGCGGGGTTGGCTACACCTTC. It codes for CASSVVGTAGGVGYTF.

V is TRBV3-1 (or the pseudogene TRBV3-2) and J is TRBJ1-4, with 7 bases fitting TRBD1. The junction had 5 bases not matched to a gene; V was cut back by 1 base and J by 12 bases. In germline, CDR1 is LGHDT, CDR2 YNNKEL (reference sequence). This CDR3 has 13 amino acids. The CDR3 DNA sequence: TGTGCCAGCAGCCAAGTGGTTGACAGGGAACTGTTTTTT. Translated, it gives CASSQVVDRELFF.

The V and J genes are TRBV19 and TRBJ1-5; D unclear. The CDR3 totals 14 residues. Trimming took 5 bases from V and 1 from J, leaving 9 bases between them. Germline CDR1 LNHDA, CDR2 SQIVND (reference sequence). The CDR3 bases are TGTGCCAGTAGTTACTGGGAGAGCAATCAGCCCCAGCATTTT. Residues: CASSYWESNQPQHF.

The chain recombines TRBV6-1 with TRBJ1-2, with 8 bases lining up with TRBD1. CDR1 and CDR2 from the germline V gene are MNHNS and SASEGT. The CDR3 contains 15 residues. J lost 2 bases, V lost 2 bases, and 4 bases had no gene match. CDR3: CASSEQTGGNYGYTF. The CDR3 coding sequence is TGTGCCAGCAGTGAACAAACAGGGGGGAACTATGGCTACACCTTC.

This clone was seen just once. The J gene is TRBJ1-2, the V gene TRBV28; possibly TRBD1 for D (6 bases). With 5 bases removed from V and 0 bases from J, the gap between germline ends came to 7 bases. Germline lookup yields CDR1 MDHEN and CDR2 SYDVKM. The CDR3 is 13 residues long. In DNA form, the CDR3 reads TGTGCCAGCAGTGGGGGCCCTAACTATGGCTACACCTTC. It is translated as CASSGGPNYGYTF.

The chain uses TRBV9 and TRBJ2-2; D is perhaps TRBD1 (6 bases). Germline V gene data show CDR1 as SGDLS and CDR2 as YYNGEE. The CDR3 length is 16 residues. Trimming took 0 bases from V and 4 from J, leaving 13 bases between them. The CDR3 DNA is TGTGCCAGCAGCGTAGCAACAGGGTGGACCACCGGGGAGCTGTTTTTT. Its protein is CASSVATGWTTGELFF.

The chain is built from TRBV9 and TRBJ2-1; possibly TRBD2 for D (6 bases). CDR3 length equals 17 residues. Looked up from germline, CDR1 is SGDLS and CDR2 is YYNGEE. V was clipped by 3 bases and J by 2 bases, with 18 bases between them. The CDR3 here is CASSAYPKRGTYNEQFF. The CDR3 DNA sequence: TGTGCCAGCAGCGCATATCCAAAACGGGGGACCTACAATGAGCAGTTCTTC.

The chain's CDR3 is CASSASSGGLDTQYF. The CDR3 nucleotides read TGTGCCAGCAGCGCCTCTAGCGGGGGATTAGATACGCAGTATTTT. The chain employs TRBV7-7 and TRBJ2-3; 10 nucleotides agree with TRBD2. The CDR3 is 15 amino acids. The J segment lost 5 bases and the V segment lost 5 bases, leaving 7 bases of the junction unmatched. CDR1 and CDR2 from the germline V gene are SSHAT and FNYEAQ (reference sequence).

This rearrangement joins TRBV7-8 to TRBJ1-3, with D tentatively TRBD1 (6 bases). The CDR3 spans 16 residues. Germline values: CDR1 SGHVS, CDR2 FQNEAQ. V lost 0 bases and J lost 2, with 11 bases in between. This CDR3 is CASSLAPGAAGNTIYF. The DNA for the CDR3 is TGTGCCAGCAGCTTAGCTCCAGGGGCAGCTGGAAACACCATATATTTT.

The chain carries TRBV10-3 and TRBJ2-3, with TRBD2 matching over 7 bases. Germline values: CDR1 ENHRY, CDR2 SYGVKD. CDR3 size: 13 residues. The trim removed 8 bases at V and 1 base at J, leaving 3 bases unmatched. Here the CDR3 reads CAIGSGGTDTQYF. The CDR3 coding sequence is TGTGCCATCGGAAGCGGGGGCACAGATACGCAGTATTTT.

The chain uses TRBV6-5 and TRBJ1-2; 11 bases align to TRBD1. Germline V lookup: CDR1 MNHEY, CDR2 SVGAGI. The CDR3 covers 14 residues. Trimming took 6 bases from V and 4 from J; bases not matched to a gene: 4. The CDR3 DNA reads TGTGCCAGCAGCCGCGGACAGGGGGCCTATGGCTACACCTTC. Its translation: CASSRGQGAYGYTF.

This clone turned up a few times. V is TRBV5-4 and J is TRBJ2-1; possible D gene TRBD1, 5 bases. Trimming removed 0 bases from V and 1 base from J, with 8 bases in between. The CDR3 sequence is 15 residues long. Germline lookup yields CDR1 SGHNT and CDR2 YYREEE (reference sequence). CDR3 nucleotide sequence: TGTGCCAGCAGCTTGGACCAGGGTTCCTACAATGAGCAGTTCTTC. This gives the protein CASSLDQGSYNEQFF.

This clone was picked up one time. The rearrangement links TRBV6-5 to TRBJ1-2; D may be TRBD1 (6 bases). The V end lost 4 bases, the J end lost 5 bases, and 14 bases lay between the germline ends. This CDR3 comprises 14 residues. Looked up from germline, CDR1 is MNHEY and CDR2 is SVGAGI. As DNA, the CDR3 is TGTGCCAGCAGTTTTGACAGGATATCGTATGGCTACACCTTC. Its translation is CASSFDRISYGYTF.

This clone occurred once. V and J are TRBV7-3 and TRBJ2-3; 8 nucleotides match TRBD2. Germline values: CDR1 SGHTA, CDR2 FQGTGA. V dropped 1 base and J dropped 1; count of bases not matched to a gene: 1. The CDR3 runs 15 residues. The DNA of the CDR3 is TGTGCCAGCAGCTTAATGCGGGGGGGCACAGATACGCAGTATTTT. Protein product: CASSLMRGGTDTQYF.

The chain recombines TRBV13 with TRBJ1-1; 9 bases agree with TRBD1. The CDR3 sequence is 17 residues long. V lost 4 bases, J lost 0 bases, and 9 bases stayed unmatched. Germline V lookup: CDR1 PRHDT, CDR2 FYEKMQ (reference sequence). The CDR3 DNA reads as TGTGCCAGCAGCTCCAACTCCGGGACAGGGTTGAACACTGAAGCTTTCTTT. Amino acids: CASSSNSGTGLNTEAFF.

This CDR3 reads CATSSDTWNTEAFF. DNA of the CDR3: TGTGCCACCAGCAGTGACACCTGGAACACTGAAGCTTTCTTT. The chain is built from TRBV15 and TRBJ1-1, with unresolved D. Germline lookup yields CDR1 LNHNV and CDR2 YYDKDF (reference sequence). V was trimmed by 3 bases and J by 1 base, leaving 9 bases between them. This CDR3 has 14 amino acids. The full variable domain, rest sourced from reference TRBV15 and TRBJ1-1, is DAMVIQNPRYQVTQFGKPVTLSCSQTLNHNVMYWYQQKSSQAPKLLFHYYDKDFNNEADTPDNFQSRRPNTSFCFLDIRSPGLGDTAMYLCATSSDTWNTEAFFGQGTRLTVV.

This clone came up once. V is TRBV6-1 and J is TRBJ2-7; 11 bases line up with TRBD1. Germline V gives CDR1 MNHNS, CDR2 SASEGT. The trim removed 3 bases at V and 4 bases at J, leaving 8 bases unmatched. This CDR3 region has 16 residues. The CDR3 DNA reads as TGTGCCAGCAGTGACCCCGGGACAGGGGGACGGTACGAGCAGTACGTC. This encodes CASSDPGTGGRYEQYV.

The chain combines TRBV27 with TRBJ1-5; TRBD1 agrees at 9 bases. CDR3 length equals 14 residues. J lost 3 bases, V lost 4 bases, and 1 base had no gene match. The germline CDR1 and CDR2 sequences are MNHEY and SMNVEV (reference sequence). CDR3 protein: CASSWDRANQPQHF. DNA for the CDR3: TGTGCCAGCAGTTGGGACAGGGCCAATCAGCCCCAGCATTTT.

The CDR3 nucleotides read TGCAGCGCGACGCGAACTAGCGGGGGGGCAGATACGCAGTATTTT. Protein product: CSATRTSGGADTQYF. The chain employs TRBV29-1 and TRBJ2-3, with TRBD2 identical over 13 bases. This CDR3 spans 15 amino acids. J lost 4 bases, V lost 7 bases, and 8 bases had no gene match. Germline V gives CDR1 SQVTM, CDR2 ANQGSEA.

The chain has TRBV7-3 and TRBJ2-1; 14 bases are shared with TRBD2. Unmatched junction bases numbered 2, after V lost 5 bases and J lost 2 bases. This CDR3 contains 16 residues. Germline V gene sequence: CDR1 SGHTA, CDR2 FQGTGA. The CDR3 region has the DNA TGTGCCAGCAGCCCGACTAGCGGGGGGGCCTACAATGAGCAGTTCTTC. This gives the protein CASSPTSGGAYNEQFF.

As DNA, the CDR3 is TGTGCCAGCAGTCTAGCGGGTCGCAATCAGCCCCAGCATTTT. This codes for CASSLAGRNQPQHF. J is TRBJ1-5 and V is TRBV7-9; D remains ambiguous. Between the trimmed V and J ends, which lost 6 bases and 2 bases, there was a span of 11 bases. The CDR3 is 14 amino acids. Germline-derived CDR1 and CDR2 are SEHNR and FQNEAQ (reference sequence). The full variable domain, completed using reference TRBV7-9 and TRBJ1-5, is DTGVSQNPRHKITKRGQNVTFRCDPISEHNRLYWYRQTLGQGPEFLTYFQNEAQLEKSRLLSDRFSAERPKGSFSTLEIQRTEQGDSAMYLCASSLAGRNQPQHFGDGTRLSIL.

The genes are TRBV9 and TRBJ2-1, with 7 bases fitting TRBD2. Trimming took 8 bases from V and 7 from J; bases not matched to a gene: 6. The CDR3 contains 12 residues. CDR1 SGDLS and CDR2 YYNGEE come from the germline V gene. This CDR3 reads CASGGDLNEQFF. The CDR3 coding sequence is TGTGCCAGTGGGGGGGATCTGAATGAGCAGTTCTTC.

The V and J genes are TRBV27 and TRBJ1-5; TRBD1 matches 7 bases. From germline, CDR1 is MNHEY and CDR2 SMNVEV (reference sequence). V dropped 7 bases and J dropped 6; count of bases not matched to a gene: 30. The CDR3 is 21 residues long. CDR3 region: CASISNKSPRTGDSPPQPQHF. CDR3 in DNA: TGTGCCAGCATTTCCAATAAGAGCCCACGGACGGGGGACAGCCCCCCTCAGCCCCAGCATTTT.

V is TRBV4-2 and J is TRBJ1-2, with 9 bases identical to TRBD1. V dropped 5 bases and J dropped 6; count of bases not matched to a gene: 13. CDR3 length: 16 amino acids. The germline V gene encodes CDR1 LGHNA and CDR2 YNFKEQ. CDR3 in DNA: TGTGCCAGCAGCTCCCAACTTGGGGACAGGGTTAATGGCTACACCTTC. Protein sequence: CASSSQLGDRVNGYTF.